This T cell receptor beta chain was recorded in a study of T cells in localized non-small cell lung cancer. Study-wide findings and caveats: Uninvolved nearby lung showed the greatest T cell clonality, exceeding that found in tumor. There were a median 57 of the top 100 tumor clones appearing in adjacent lung. Elevated circulating T cell density in blood was associated with longer overall survival.

Concerning this clone itself: Its specificity is not known.

CDR1 and CDR2 from the germline V gene are MGHRA and YSYEKL. Between the trimmed V and J ends, which lost 2 bases and 0 bases, there was a span of 13 bases. The CDR3 has 16 amino acids. Sequenced by immunoSEQ multiplex PCR; TCRdb stores in-frame clones only, minus some. The sample has tens of thousands of clones; 80% are singletons. This specimen was PBMCs, taken before any cancer treatment. The chain links TRBV4-1 to TRBJ2-5; TRBD2 might be the D (6 bases). The sequence came from a woman aged 35 to 70 with stage II lung adenocarcinoma. The chain's CDR3 is CASSQNRDSDQETQYF. Written as DNA, the CDR3 is TGCGCCAGCAGCCAAAACCGGGACTCGGACCAAGAGACCCAGTACTTC.